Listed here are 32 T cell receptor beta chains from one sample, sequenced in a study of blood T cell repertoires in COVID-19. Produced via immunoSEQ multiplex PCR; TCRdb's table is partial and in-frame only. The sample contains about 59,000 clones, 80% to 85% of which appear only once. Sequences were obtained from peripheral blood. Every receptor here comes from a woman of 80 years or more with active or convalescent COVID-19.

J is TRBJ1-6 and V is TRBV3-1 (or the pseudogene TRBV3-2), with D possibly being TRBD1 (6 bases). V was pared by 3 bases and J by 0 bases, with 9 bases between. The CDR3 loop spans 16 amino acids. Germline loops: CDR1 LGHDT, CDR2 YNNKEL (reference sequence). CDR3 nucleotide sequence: TGTGCCAGCAGCCATCAGGGGCTCTCCTATAATTCACCCCTCCACTTT. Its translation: CASSHQGLSYNSPLHF.

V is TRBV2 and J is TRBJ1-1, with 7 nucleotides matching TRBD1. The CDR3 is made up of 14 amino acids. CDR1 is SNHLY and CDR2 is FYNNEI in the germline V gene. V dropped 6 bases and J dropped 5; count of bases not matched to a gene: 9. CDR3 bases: TGTGCCAGCAGCGTCCAGGGGGAAGGGACTGAAGCTTTCTTT. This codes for CASSVQGEGTEAFF.

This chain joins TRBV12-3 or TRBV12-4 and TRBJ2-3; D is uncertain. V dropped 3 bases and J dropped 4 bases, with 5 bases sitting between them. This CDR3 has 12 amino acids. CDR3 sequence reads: CASSFVPDTQYF. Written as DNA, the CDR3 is TGTGCCAGCAGTTTCGTCCCAGATACGCAGTATTTT.

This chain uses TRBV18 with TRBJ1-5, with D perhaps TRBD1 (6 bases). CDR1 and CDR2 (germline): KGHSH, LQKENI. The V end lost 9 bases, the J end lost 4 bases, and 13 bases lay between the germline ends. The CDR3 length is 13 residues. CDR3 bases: TGTGCCAGTTCGGGGGGCGGGAATCAGCCCCAGCATTTT. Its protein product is CASSGGGNQPQHF. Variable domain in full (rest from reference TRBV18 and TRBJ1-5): NAGVMQNPRHLVRRRGQEARLRCSPMKGHSHVYWYRQLPEEGLKFMVYLQKENIIDESGMPKERFSAEFPKEGPSILRIQQVVRGDSAAYFCASSGGGNQPQHFGDGTRLSIL.

The CDR3 reads CASSPLTGVNTGELFF. CDR3 nucleotides: TGCGCCAGCAGCCCCCTGACAGGGGTGAACACCGGGGAGCTGTTTTTT. The rearrangement links TRBV5-1 to TRBJ2-2; TRBD1 aligns across 8 bases. Germline assignment: CDR1 SGHRS and CDR2 YFSETQ. The CDR3 consists of 16 residues. The ends lost 4 bases at V and 1 base at J; junction bases unmatched: 6.

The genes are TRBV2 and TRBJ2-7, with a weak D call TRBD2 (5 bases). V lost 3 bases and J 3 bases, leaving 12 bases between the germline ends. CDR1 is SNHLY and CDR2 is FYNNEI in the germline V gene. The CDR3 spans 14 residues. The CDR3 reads CASSEWGGGYEQYF. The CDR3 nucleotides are TGTGCCAGCAGTGAGTGGGGTGGAGGCTACGAGCAGTACTTC.

The CDR3 DNA sequence: TGTGCCATCGGAGGGGTCTTGCGGGGGGGCGTAAAGACCCAGTACTTC. Amino acids: CAIGGVLRGGVKTQYF. J is TRBJ2-5 and V is TRBV10-3; the match to TRBD2 covers 9 bases. There are 16 residues in the CDR3. The V segment lost 8 bases and the J segment 6 bases; nucleotides outside the gene matches: 16. Germline CDR1 ENHRY, CDR2 SYGVKD.

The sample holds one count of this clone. The CDR3 nucleotides read TGTGCCAGCAGCCCAGGACAGGGGCCAGGAAACACCATATATTTT. Protein: CASSPGQGPGNTIYF. The gene calls are TRBV7-2 and TRBJ1-3; 9 positions match TRBD1. This CDR3 region has 15 residues. Germline V gene lookup returns CDR1 SGHTA and CDR2 FQGNSA. V lost 5 bases and J lost 4; bases outside the gene matches: 6.

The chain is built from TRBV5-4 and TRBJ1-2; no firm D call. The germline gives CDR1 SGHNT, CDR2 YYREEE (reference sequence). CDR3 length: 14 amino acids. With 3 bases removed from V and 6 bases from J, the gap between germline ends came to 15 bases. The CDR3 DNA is TGTGCCAGCAGCTCACGGGAAGCTGGTGATGGCTACACCTTC. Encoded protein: CASSSREAGDGYTF.

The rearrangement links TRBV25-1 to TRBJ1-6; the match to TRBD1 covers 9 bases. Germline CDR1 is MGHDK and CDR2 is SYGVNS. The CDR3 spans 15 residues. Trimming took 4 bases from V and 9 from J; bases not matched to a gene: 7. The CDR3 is CASSGGGQGTSPLHF. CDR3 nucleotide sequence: TGTGCCAGCAGTGGGGGGGGACAGGGTACTTCACCCCTCCACTTT.

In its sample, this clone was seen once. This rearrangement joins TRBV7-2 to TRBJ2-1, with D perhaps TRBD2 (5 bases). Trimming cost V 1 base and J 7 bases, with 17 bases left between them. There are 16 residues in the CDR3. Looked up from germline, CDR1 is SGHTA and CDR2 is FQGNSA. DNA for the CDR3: TGTGCCAGCAGCTTAGGGCTAGCTACCAACCGGAATGAGCAGTTCTTC. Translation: CASSLGLATNRNEQFF.

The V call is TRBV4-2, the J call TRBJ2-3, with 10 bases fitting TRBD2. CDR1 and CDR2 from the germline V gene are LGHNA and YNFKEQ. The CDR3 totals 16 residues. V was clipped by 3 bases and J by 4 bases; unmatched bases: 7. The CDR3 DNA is TGTGCCAGCAGCCAGGGCGGAAGCGGGGGGGCAGATACGCAGTATTTT. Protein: CASSQGGSGGADTQYF.

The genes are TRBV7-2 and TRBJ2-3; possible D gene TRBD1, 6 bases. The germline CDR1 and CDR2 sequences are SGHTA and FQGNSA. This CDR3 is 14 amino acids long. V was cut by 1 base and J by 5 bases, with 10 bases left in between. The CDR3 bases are TGTGCCAGCAGCTTAGGCAGGGGTGTAGATACGCAGTATTTT. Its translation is CASSLGRGVDTQYF. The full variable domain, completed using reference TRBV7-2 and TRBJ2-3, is GAGVSQSPSNKVTEKGKDVELRCDPISGHTALYWYRQSLGQGLEFLIYFQGNSAPDKSGLPSDRFSAERTGGSVSTLTIQRTQQEDSAVYLCASSLGRGVDTQYFGPGTRLTVL.

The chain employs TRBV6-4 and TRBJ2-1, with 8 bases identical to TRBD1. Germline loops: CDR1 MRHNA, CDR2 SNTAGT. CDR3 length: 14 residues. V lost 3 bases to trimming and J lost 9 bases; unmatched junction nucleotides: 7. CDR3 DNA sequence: TGTGCCAGCAGTGAAATCGACAGGGGCGGTGAGCAGTTCTTC. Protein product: CASSEIDRGGEQFF.

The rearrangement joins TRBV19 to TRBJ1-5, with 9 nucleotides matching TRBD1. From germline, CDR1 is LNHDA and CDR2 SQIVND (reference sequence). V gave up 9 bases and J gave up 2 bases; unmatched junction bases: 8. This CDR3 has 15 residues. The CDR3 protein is CASSDRTGGNQPQHF. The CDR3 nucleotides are TGTGCCAGCTCAGATAGGACAGGGGGCAATCAGCCCCAGCATTTT.

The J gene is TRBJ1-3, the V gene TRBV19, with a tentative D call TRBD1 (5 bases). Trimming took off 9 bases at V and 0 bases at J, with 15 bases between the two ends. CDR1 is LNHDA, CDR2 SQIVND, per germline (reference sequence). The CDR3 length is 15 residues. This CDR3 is CASMPQGFSGNTIYF. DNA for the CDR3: TGTGCCAGCATGCCCCAGGGCTTCTCTGGAAACACCATATATTTT.

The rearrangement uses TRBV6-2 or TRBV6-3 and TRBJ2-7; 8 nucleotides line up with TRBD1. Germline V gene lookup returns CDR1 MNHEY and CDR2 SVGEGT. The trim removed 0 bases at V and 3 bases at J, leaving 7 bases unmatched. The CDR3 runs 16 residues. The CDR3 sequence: CASSYSWGQVSYEQYF. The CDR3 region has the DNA TGTGCCAGCAGTTACTCTTGGGGACAGGTCAGCTACGAGCAGTACTTC.

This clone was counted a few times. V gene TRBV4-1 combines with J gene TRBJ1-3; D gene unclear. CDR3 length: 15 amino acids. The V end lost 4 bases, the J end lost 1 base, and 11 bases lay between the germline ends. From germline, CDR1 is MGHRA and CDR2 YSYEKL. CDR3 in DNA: TGCGCCAGCAGCCCCACTACGCATTCTGGAAACACCATATATTTT. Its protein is CASSPTTHSGNTIYF.

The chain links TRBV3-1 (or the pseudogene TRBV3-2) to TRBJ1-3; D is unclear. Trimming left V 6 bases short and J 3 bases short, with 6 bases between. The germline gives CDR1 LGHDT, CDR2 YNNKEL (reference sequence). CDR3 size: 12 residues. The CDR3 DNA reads TGTGCCAGCAGACACAGTGGAAACACCATATATTTT. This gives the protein CASRHSGNTIYF.

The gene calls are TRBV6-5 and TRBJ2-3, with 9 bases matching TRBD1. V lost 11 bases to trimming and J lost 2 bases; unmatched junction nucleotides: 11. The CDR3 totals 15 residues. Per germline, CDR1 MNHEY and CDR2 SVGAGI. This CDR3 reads CASTTGTGITDTQYF. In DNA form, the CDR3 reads TGTGCCTCCACGACAGGGACAGGGATCACAGATACGCAGTATTTT.

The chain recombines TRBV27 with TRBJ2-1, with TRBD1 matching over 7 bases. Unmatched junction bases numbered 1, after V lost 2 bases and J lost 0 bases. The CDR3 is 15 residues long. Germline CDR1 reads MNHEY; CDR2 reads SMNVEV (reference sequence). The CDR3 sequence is CASSLRQGSYNEQFF. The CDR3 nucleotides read TGTGCCAGCAGTTTACGACAGGGCTCCTACAATGAGCAGTTCTTC.

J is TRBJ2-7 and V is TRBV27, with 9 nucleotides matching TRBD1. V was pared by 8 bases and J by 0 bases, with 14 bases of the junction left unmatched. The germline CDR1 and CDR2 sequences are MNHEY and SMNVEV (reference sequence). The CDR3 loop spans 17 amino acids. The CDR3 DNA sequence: TGTGCCAGCCGGGACAGGGCGGGGGCCTCAAGCTCCTACGAGCAGTACTTC. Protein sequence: CASRDRAGASSSYEQYF.

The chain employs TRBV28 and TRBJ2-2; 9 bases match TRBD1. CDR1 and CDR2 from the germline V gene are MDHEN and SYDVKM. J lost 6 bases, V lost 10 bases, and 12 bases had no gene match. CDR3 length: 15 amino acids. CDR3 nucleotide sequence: TGTGCCACCACAGGGGGCGCAAGGACTCCCGGGGAGCTGTTTTTT. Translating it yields CATTGGARTPGELFF.

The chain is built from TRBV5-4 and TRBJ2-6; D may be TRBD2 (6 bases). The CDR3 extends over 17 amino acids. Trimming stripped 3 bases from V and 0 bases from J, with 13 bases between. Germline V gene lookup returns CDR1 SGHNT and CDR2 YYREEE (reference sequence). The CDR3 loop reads CASSSGTPFSGANVLTF. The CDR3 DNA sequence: TGTGCCAGCAGCTCCGGGACTCCCTTCTCTGGGGCCAACGTCCTGACTTTC. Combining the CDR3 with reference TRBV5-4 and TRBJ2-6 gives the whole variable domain ETGVTQSPTHLIKTRGQQVTLRCSSQSGHNTVSWYQQALGQGPQFIFQYYREEENGRGNFPPRFSGLQFPNYSSELNVNALELDDSALYLCASSSGTPFSGANVLTFGAGSRLTVL.

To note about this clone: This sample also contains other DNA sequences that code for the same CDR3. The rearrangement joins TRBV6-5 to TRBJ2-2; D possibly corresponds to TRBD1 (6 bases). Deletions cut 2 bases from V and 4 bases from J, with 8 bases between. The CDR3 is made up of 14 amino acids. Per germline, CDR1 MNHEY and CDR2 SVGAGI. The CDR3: CASSYTQGTGELFF. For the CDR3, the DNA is TGTGCCAGCAGTTACACACAGGGCACCGGGGAGCTGTTTTTT.

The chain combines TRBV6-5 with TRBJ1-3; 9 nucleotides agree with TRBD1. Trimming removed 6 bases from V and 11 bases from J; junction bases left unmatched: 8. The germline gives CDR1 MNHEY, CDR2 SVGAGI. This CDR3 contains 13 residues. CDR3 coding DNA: TGTGCCAGCAGCCGTGGGGACAGGGTTTCCATATATTTT. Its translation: CASSRGDRVSIYF.

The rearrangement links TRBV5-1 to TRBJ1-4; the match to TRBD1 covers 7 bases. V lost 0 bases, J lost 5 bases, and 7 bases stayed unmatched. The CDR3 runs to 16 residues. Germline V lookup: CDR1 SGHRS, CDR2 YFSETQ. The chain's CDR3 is CASSLEGTAQNEKLFF. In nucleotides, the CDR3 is TGCGCCAGCAGCTTGGAAGGGACAGCGCAGAATGAAAAACTGTTTTTT.

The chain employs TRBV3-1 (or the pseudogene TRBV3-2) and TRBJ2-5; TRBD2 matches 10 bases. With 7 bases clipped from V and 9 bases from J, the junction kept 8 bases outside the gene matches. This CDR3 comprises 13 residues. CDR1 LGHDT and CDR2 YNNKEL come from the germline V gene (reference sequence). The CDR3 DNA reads TGTGCCAGCAACCTCCTTAGCGGGGGGCCCCAGTACTTC. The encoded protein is CASNLLSGGPQYF.

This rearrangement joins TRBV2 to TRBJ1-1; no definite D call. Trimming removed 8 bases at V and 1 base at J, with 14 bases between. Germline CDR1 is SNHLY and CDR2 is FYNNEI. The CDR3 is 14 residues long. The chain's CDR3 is CASARPGWNTEAFF. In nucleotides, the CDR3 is TGTGCCAGCGCTAGGCCCGGGTGGAACACTGAAGCTTTCTTT. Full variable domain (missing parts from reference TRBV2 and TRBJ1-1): EPEVTQTPSHQVTQMGQEVILRCVPISNHLYFYWYRQILGQKVEFLVSFYNNEISEKSEIFDDQFSVERPDGSNFTLKIRSTKLEDSAMYFCASARPGWNTEAFFGQGTRLTVV.

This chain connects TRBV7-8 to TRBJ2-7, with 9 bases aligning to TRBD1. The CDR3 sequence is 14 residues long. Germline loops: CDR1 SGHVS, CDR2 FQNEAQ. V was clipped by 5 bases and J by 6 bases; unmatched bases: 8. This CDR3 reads CASSTNRGPIEQYF. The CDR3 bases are TGTGCCAGCAGCACGAACAGGGGGCCGATCGAGCAGTACTTC.

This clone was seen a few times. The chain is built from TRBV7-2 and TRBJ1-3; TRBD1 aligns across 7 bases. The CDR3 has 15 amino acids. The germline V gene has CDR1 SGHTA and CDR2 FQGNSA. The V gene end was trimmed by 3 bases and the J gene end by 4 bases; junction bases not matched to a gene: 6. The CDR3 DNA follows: TGTGCCAGCAGCTTTACTTTGACAGGGGGAAACACCATATATTTT. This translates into CASSFTLTGGNTIYF. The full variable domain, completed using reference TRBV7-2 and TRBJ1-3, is GAGVSQSPSNKVTEKGKDVELRCDPISGHTALYWYRQSLGQGLEFLIYFQGNSAPDKSGLPSDRFSAERTGGSVSTLTIQRTQQEDSAVYLCASSFTLTGGNTIYFGEGSWLTVV.

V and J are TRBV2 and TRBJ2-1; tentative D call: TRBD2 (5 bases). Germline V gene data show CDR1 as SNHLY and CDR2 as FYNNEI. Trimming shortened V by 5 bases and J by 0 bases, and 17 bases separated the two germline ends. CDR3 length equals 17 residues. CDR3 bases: TGTGCCAGCAGTCTAGGTGGCGGGTTCAGCTCCTACAATGAGCAGTTCTTC. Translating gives CASSLGGGFSSYNEQFF.